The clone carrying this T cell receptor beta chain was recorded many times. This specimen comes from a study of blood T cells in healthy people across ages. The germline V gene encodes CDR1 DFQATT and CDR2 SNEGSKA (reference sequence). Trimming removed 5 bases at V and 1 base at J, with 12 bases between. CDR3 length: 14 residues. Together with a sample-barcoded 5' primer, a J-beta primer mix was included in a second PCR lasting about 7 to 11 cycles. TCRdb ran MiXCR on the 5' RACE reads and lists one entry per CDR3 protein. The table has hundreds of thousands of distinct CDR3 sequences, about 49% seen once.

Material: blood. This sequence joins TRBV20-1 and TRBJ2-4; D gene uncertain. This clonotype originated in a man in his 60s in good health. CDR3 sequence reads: CSAPEPGAKNIQYF. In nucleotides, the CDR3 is TGCAGTGCTCCTGAACCCGGGGCCAAAAACATTCAGTACTTC.